A single sample is the source of the 20 T cell receptor beta chains below, sequenced in a study of tumor-infiltrating lymphocytes in primary liver carcinoma. They got blood RNA out of unsorted whole blood and also pulled out germline DNA. From about 0.45 ug total RNA, TCR beta cDNA was generated with a primer in the constant region. Libraries of TCR beta came from three nested multiplex PCR rounds with slightly modified ARM-PCR. The opening two PCR rounds, ten to eleven cycles each, paired TRBV1-TRBV30 forward primers with a C-beta reverse primer. TCRdb reprocessed the multiplex PCR reads via MiXCR and lists one record per CDR3 protein. The sample has fewer than 400,000 distinct CDR3 sequences; almost 60% are singletons. The source material was peripheral blood. All receptors come from a woman in her 30s with primary liver carcinoma and hepatitis B virus infection.

This clonotype was detected many times. V gene TRBV29-1 combines with J gene TRBJ1-2; D is undetermined. This CDR3 contains 11 residues. Trimming took off 7 bases at V and 4 bases at J, with 10 bases between the two ends. From germline, CDR1 is SQVTM and CDR2 ANQGSEA. CDR3 nucleotide sequence: TGCAGCGGAGCTCACCTCTATGGCTACACCTTC. Translated, it gives CSGAHLYGYTF.

About this clonotype: Sequence at one end of the junction differs from germline and may be a read error. The gene calls are TRBV11-2 and TRBJ2-7; the match to TRBD2 covers 9 bases. This CDR3 region has 15 residues. Germline-derived CDR1 and CDR2 are SGHAT and FQNNGV. As DNA, the CDR3 is TGTACCAGCAGCTTAGAGACTAGCGGCTCCTACGAACAGTACTTC. This encodes CTSSLETSGSYEQYF.

The chain has TRBV5-4 and TRBJ1-1, with TRBD1 matching over 7 bases. The CDR3 length is 12 residues. The V gene's germline CDR1 is SGHNT and CDR2 YYREEE (reference sequence). V was clipped by 9 bases and J by 0 bases; unmatched bases: 2. The CDR3 region has the DNA TGTGCCACCAGGGGGTTGAACACTGAAGCTTTCTTT. This encodes CATRGLNTEAFF.

In its sample, this clonotype was seen a few times. The V and J genes are TRBV14 and TRBJ2-3; D call uncertain. The CDR3 is 13 amino acids. Germline V lookup: CDR1 SGHDN, CDR2 FVKESK. V shed 4 bases and J shed 1 base, with 6 bases lying between them. For the CDR3, the DNA is TGTGCCAGCAGCCTTTACGGCACAGATACGCAGTATTTT. Protein product: CASSLYGTDTQYF. The variable domain in full, completed from reference TRBV14 and TRBJ2-3, reads EAGVTQFPSHSVIEKGQTVTLRCDPISGHDNLYWYRRVMGKEIKFLLHFVKESKQDESGMPNNRFLAERTGGTYSTLKVQPAELEDSGVYFCASSLYGTDTQYFGPGTRLTVL.

A remark on this clonotype: This may be a read error, as it is one base from a much larger clone. As the CDR3 is not closed by the conserved phenylalanine or tryptophan, this likely results from a read error. J is TRBJ2-2 and V is TRBV10-2; D ambiguous. CDR1 is WSHSY, CDR2 SAAADI, per germline. The CDR3 loop spans 13 amino acids. V was pared by 8 bases and J by 2 bases, with 9 bases between. This CDR3 reads CASSDLNTGELFI. For the CDR3, the DNA is TGCGCCAGCTCTGACCTAAACACCGGGGAGCTGTTTATT.

The chain links TRBV6-2 or TRBV6-3 to TRBJ1-2; no clear D gene. Germline CDR1 and CDR2: MNHEY and SVGEGT. The CDR3 sequence is 13 residues long. Deletions cut 2 bases from V and 2 bases from J, with 6 bases between. The CDR3 protein is CASSYRRNYGYTF. DNA of the CDR3: TGTGCCAGCAGTTACCGACGGAACTATGGCTACACCTTC.

In the case of this clonotype: At one boundary the junction diverges from the germline segment, which might be a read error. The gene calls are TRBV11-2 and TRBJ1-1; D is unclear. Germline V gene lookup returns CDR1 SGHAT and CDR2 FQNNGV. The CDR3 length is 14 residues. CDR3 DNA sequence: TGTACCAGCGGGAGGGCAGTTCTGAACACTGAAGCTTTCTTT. This gives the protein CTSGRAVLNTEAFF.

A note on this clonotype: A read error may be the cause here, since a much bigger clone is one base away. DNA for the CDR3: TGTGCCAGCAGTTACAGGGGCCGGTCCCTAAGTCGTGAGACCCAGTGCTTC. Amino acid sequence: CASSYRGRSLSRETQCF. The genes are TRBV6-5 and TRBJ2-5; D perhaps matches TRBD1 (5 bases). The CDR3 length is 17 residues. Germline lookup yields CDR1 MNHEY and CDR2 SVGAGI.

On this clonotype: The junction and the germline gene differ at one end; a read error may be behind it. The rearrangement joins TRBV29-1 to TRBJ2-6; D is perhaps TRBD1 (5 bases). The CDR3 covers 13 residues. Germline V gene data show CDR1 as SQVTM and CDR2 as ANQGSEA. The CDR3 nucleotides read TGCAGCGTCGACAGCTCTGGGGCCAACGTCCTGAGTTTC. It yields the protein CSVDSSGANVLSF. The full variable domain, its missing parts supplied by reference TRBV29-1 and TRBJ2-6, is SAVISQKPSRDICQRGTSLTIQCQVDSQVTMMFWYRQQPGQSLTLIATANQGSEATYESGFVIDKFPISRPNLTFSTLTVSNMSPEDSSIYLCSVDSSGANVLSFGAGSRLTVL.

This clonotype was detected many times. The chain joins TRBV4-3 to TRBJ2-3; D is uncertain. Trimming stripped 5 bases from V and 0 bases from J, with 12 bases between. CDR3 length: 15 residues. Germline V gene sequence: CDR1 LGHNA, CDR2 YSLEER. This chain's CDR3 is CASSGSYRSTDTQYF. The CDR3 DNA follows: TGCGCCAGCAGCGGATCCTACCGTAGCACAGATACGCAGTATTTT.

With respect to this clonotype: A much larger clone differs by one base, so this may be a read error. The gene calls are TRBV12-3 or TRBV12-4 and TRBJ2-1; D remains unclear. The CDR3 spans 10 residues. The CDR3 coding sequence is TGTGCCTGCAGTTTGGTTGAGCAGTTCTTC. Its protein is CACSLVEQFF.

Details on this clonotype: Since a much larger clone is just one base distant, this may be a read error. This sequence joins TRBV29-1 and TRBJ1-5, with a tentative D call TRBD1 (5 bases). Germline V gives CDR1 SQVTM, CDR2 ANQGSEA. The CDR3 runs to 15 residues. CDR3 sequence: CSVVFEGTNNQPRHF. Written as DNA, the CDR3 is TGCAGCGTTGTGTTTGAGGGGACCAACAATCAGCCCCGGCATTTT.

In regard to this clonotype: This may come from a read error, since a much larger clone is one base off. This sequence joins TRBV6-1 and TRBJ2-6; possible D gene TRBD1, 5 bases. The CDR3 runs 15 residues. Looked up from germline, CDR1 is MNHNS and CDR2 is SASEGT. The chain's CDR3 is CASSQTVTGANVLIF. DNA of the CDR3: TGTGCCAGCAGTCAGACAGTCACTGGGGCCAACGTCCTGATTTTC.

There are a few counts of this clonotype. The rearrangement joins TRBV7-8 to TRBJ2-1, with D hard to call. Germline V lookup: CDR1 SGHVS, CDR2 FQNEAQ. V lost 0 bases and J lost 9, with 12 bases in between. The CDR3 loop spans 14 amino acids. The CDR3 here is CASSLARGVGEQFF. CDR3 nucleotide sequence: TGTGCCAGCAGCTTAGCTCGCGGCGTTGGTGAGCAGTTCTTC.

By share, this clonotype ranks as medium-sized (0.01 to 0.1%). The chain couples TRBV12-3 or TRBV12-4 to TRBJ2-3, with 11 bases lining up with TRBD2. V lost 6 bases, J lost 1 base, and 3 bases stayed unmatched. The CDR3 is 15 residues long. This CDR3 reads CASRGLAGRTDTQYF. CDR3 sequence (DNA): TGTGCCAGCAGAGGACTAGCGGGTCGCACAGATACGCAGTATTTT.

To note about this clonotype: Germline is not matched at one junction end, which may reflect a read error. The chain carries TRBV11-2 and TRBJ2-6; D ambiguous. The CDR3 contains 14 residues. Germline values: CDR1 SGHAT, CDR2 FQNNGV. DNA of the CDR3: TGTGTCAGCTGCTTAGGACCCCGGGCCAACGTCCTGACCTTC. Translating gives CVSCLGPRANVLTF.

Notes on this clonotype: With a much larger clone just one base away, this may be a read error. The chain carries TRBV4-1 and TRBJ2-2; D may be TRBD1 or TRBD2 (5 bases each). V shed 4 bases and J shed 3 bases, with 9 bases lying between them. CDR1 MGHRA and CDR2 YSYEKL come from the germline V gene. The CDR3 has 14 residues. The chain's CDR3 is CASSLLGHTGELFF. In DNA form, the CDR3 reads TGCGCCAGCAGCCTACTGGGACACACCGGGGAGCTGTTTTTT.

The chain links TRBV6-1 to TRBJ1-1; no firm D call. Per the germline V gene, CDR1 is MNHNS and CDR2 is SASEGT. The CDR3 runs 14 residues. Trimming removed 1 base from V and 4 bases from J, with 10 bases in between. CDR3 sequence (DNA): TGTGCCAGCAGTGAAGAAAGGGCAAGCACTGAAGCTTTCTTT. Translating it yields CASSEERASTEAFF.

This clonotype has a count of ten or more. The chain carries TRBV6-2 or TRBV6-3 and TRBJ2-2; D might be TRBD2 (6 bases). This CDR3 contains 14 residues. Germline-derived CDR1 and CDR2 are MNHEY and SVGEGT. The V end was cut by 1 base, the J end by 7 bases, with 10 bases between. CDR3 sequence: CASSYYQGLGELFF. The CDR3 nucleotides are TGTGCCAGCAGTTACTACCAGGGACTCGGGGAGCTGTTTTTT.

On this clonotype: This may be a read error, as it is one base from a much larger clone. The chain joins TRBV4-1 to TRBJ1-2; D possibly corresponds to TRBD1 (6 bases). Per the germline V gene, CDR1 is MGHRA and CDR2 is YSYEKL. The CDR3 totals 15 residues. CDR3 region: CASSQVGGNNYGYAF. The CDR3, as DNA: TGCGCCAGCAGCCAAGTAGGGGGTAATAACTATGGCTACGCCTTC.